This entry lists 27 T cell receptor beta chains sequenced from one sample in a study of T-cell reconstitution after alpha-beta-depleted transplantation in children. Researchers prepared the TCRbeta library using unique molecular identifiers, the study reports. TCRdb itself ran the PCR reads through MiXCR, one entry per CDR3 protein. The sample contains some 500,000 distinct CDR3 sequences, 15% to 20% of which appear only once. The source was PBMCs from the stem cell graft donor, collected from the stem cell graft. The receptors were gathered from a human donor who donated a stem cell graft to a child with acute lymphoblastic leukemia.

The chain recombines TRBV5-6 with TRBJ2-1; D could derive from TRBD1 or TRBD2 (5 bases each). This CDR3 region has 17 residues. In germline, CDR1 is SGHDT, CDR2 YYEEEE. V dropped 1 base and J dropped 8 bases, with 22 bases sitting between them. CDR3 bases: TGTGCCAGCAGCTTGTCGGGTCCGGGACCCCCAACCGATGAGCAGTTCTTC. It specifies CASSLSGPGPPTDEQFF.

This clonotype was seen only a few times. The chain employs TRBV4-2 and TRBJ1-2, with D tentatively TRBD1 (6 bases). V was cut by 0 bases and J by 8 bases, with 22 bases left in between. The V gene's germline CDR1 is LGHNA and CDR2 YNFKEQ. The CDR3 length is 17 residues. The CDR3 nucleotides read TGTGCCAGCAGCCAAGATAGGGACACAGGGCAATTAGAAGGCTACACCTTC. Translation: CASSQDRDTGQLEGYTF.

The J gene is TRBJ1-5, the V gene TRBV12-3 or TRBV12-4; maybe TRBD1 (5 bases). This CDR3 spans 15 amino acids. The V and J ends lost 3 bases and 6 bases respectively, with 15 bases between them. In DNA, the CDR3 is TGTGCCAGCAGTTTCAGAGGGGCCCGAGGTCAGCCCCAGCATTTT. This codes for CASSFRGARGQPQHF.

The rearrangement joins TRBV7-8 to TRBJ2-7; no reliable D call. CDR1 is SGHVS and CDR2 is FQNEAQ in the germline V gene. V lost 5 bases and J lost 0, with 17 bases in between. The CDR3 has 16 residues. The DNA for the CDR3 is TGTGCCAGCAGCCTGAAGTCTGGATCCGACTCCTACGAGCAGTACTTC. Translated, it gives CASSLKSGSDSYEQYF.

The V call is TRBV5-1, the J call TRBJ1-2, with a weak D call TRBD1 (5 bases). Germline loops: CDR1 SGHRS, CDR2 YFSETQ. The CDR3 spans 15 residues. V was shortened by 7 bases and J by 5 bases, with 21 bases between the two germline ends. CDR3 protein: CASGRGTATEYGYTF. In DNA, the CDR3 is TGCGCCAGCGGGAGGGGAACCGCGACCGAATATGGCTACACCTTC.

This clonotype was picked up one time. V is TRBV6-2 or TRBV6-3 and J is TRBJ2-7; TRBD2 matches 9 bases. The J segment lost 6 bases and the V segment lost 4 bases, leaving 16 bases of the junction unmatched. CDR3 length equals 17 residues. Germline CDR1 and CDR2: MNHEY and SVGEGT. This chain's CDR3 is CASSSMTLAGGAGEQYF. The DNA of the CDR3 is TGTGCCAGCAGTTCGATGACCCTGGCGGGAGGGGCGGGCGAGCAGTACTTC.

This clonotype turned up a few times. The chain is built from TRBV27 and TRBJ2-7; TRBD1 is a possible D gene (6 bases). The ends were cut back, 3 bases at V and 3 bases at J, with 12 bases in the middle. The germline gives CDR1 MNHEY, CDR2 SMNVEV (reference sequence). CDR3 length: 14 residues. In DNA form, the CDR3 reads TGTGCCAGCAGTTTGGTAAGGGGGAACTACGAGCAGTACTTC. Its translation is CASSLVRGNYEQYF.

The chain couples TRBV2 to TRBJ2-1; D is uncertain. The length of the CDR3 is 15 residues. The germline V gene has CDR1 SNHLY and CDR2 FYNNEI. Between the trimmed V and J ends, which lost 6 bases and 0 bases, there was a span of 12 bases. The CDR3 bases are TGTGCCAGCAGGCAACAAGATAGCTCCTACAATGAGCAGTTCTTC. Protein sequence: CASRQQDSSYNEQFF.

This clonotype appeared a few times. The chain employs TRBV6-1 and TRBJ2-7, with TRBD2 as a possible D gene (6 bases). Germline assignment: CDR1 MNHNS and CDR2 SASEGT. The CDR3 length is 13 residues. The V end lost 6 bases, the J end lost 5 bases, and 14 bases lay between the germline ends. The CDR3 region is CASRAQGGDEQYF. As DNA, the CDR3 is TGTGCCAGCAGGGCTCAAGGAGGGGACGAGCAGTACTTC.

In this sample, this clonotype turned up a few times. This rearrangement joins TRBV5-1 to TRBJ2-1; 11 bases are a match to TRBD2. CDR3 length equals 17 residues. J gave up 3 bases and V 4 bases, and 9 bases lay outside the gene matches. CDR1 and CDR2 from the germline V gene are SGHRS and YFSETQ. CDR3 nucleotides: TGCGCCAGCAGCCTGGGACTAGCGGTATACTACTACAATGAGCAGTTCTTC. Residues: CASSLGLAVYYYNEQFF.

The chain employs TRBV18 and TRBJ2-7; D ambiguous. CDR3 length: 15 residues. With 0 bases removed from V and 1 base from J, the gap between germline ends came to 10 bases. The germline CDR1 and CDR2 sequences are KGHSH and LQKENI. Written as DNA, the CDR3 is TGTGCCAGCTCACCACCCGGGCTGACATCCTACGAGCAGTACTTC. Its translation is CASSPPGLTSYEQYF.

V is TRBV12-3 or TRBV12-4 and J is TRBJ2-7, with 7 bases aligning to TRBD2. V lost 3 bases, J lost 6 bases, and 8 bases stayed unmatched. The length of the CDR3 is 14 residues. CDR3 coding DNA: TGTGCCAGCAGTTTCCGGGAGGACGGAAGCGAGCAGTACTTC. Protein product: CASSFREDGSEQYF.

The sample holds many counts of this clonotype. V usage is TRBV6-2 or TRBV6-3 and J usage is TRBJ2-1; perhaps TRBD2 as D (6 bases). The ends were cut back, 6 bases at V and 10 bases at J, with 10 bases in the middle. Germline values: CDR1 MNHEY, CDR2 SVGEGT. The CDR3 covers 11 residues. CDR3 nucleotides: TGTGCCAGCAGCCTCCTAGCGGAGCAGTTCTTC. Its protein is CASSLLAEQFF.

This clonotype was observed a handful of times. The chain combines TRBV5-6 with TRBJ2-5; D gene unclear. The CDR3 extends over 12 amino acids. Germline V lookup: CDR1 SGHDT, CDR2 YYEEEE. Trimming cost V 0 bases and J 9 bases, with 9 bases left between them. CDR3: CASSLDPMAQYF. As DNA, the CDR3 is TGTGCCAGCAGCTTGGACCCTATGGCCCAGTACTTC. Variable domain in full (rest from reference TRBV5-6 and TRBJ2-5): DAGVTQSPTHLIKTRGQQVTLRCSPKSGHDTVSWYQQALGQGPQFIFQYYEEEERQRGNFPDRFSGHQFPNYSSELNVNALLLGDSALYLCASSLDPMAQYFGPGTRLLVL.

The J gene is TRBJ2-3, the V gene TRBV5-1; TRBD1 matches at 10 bases. Trimming at V came to 8 bases and at J to 6 bases, leaving 6 bases not matched to a gene. Germline CDR1 and CDR2: SGHRS and YFSETQ. There are 13 residues in the CDR3. CDR3 region: CASRTGGVDTQYF. CDR3 coding DNA: TGCGCCAGTAGGACAGGGGGTGTGGATACGCAGTATTTT. Complete variable domain (other parts from reference TRBV5-1 and TRBJ2-3): KAGVTQTPRYLIKTRGQQVTLSCSPISGHRSVSWYQQTPGQGLQFLFEYFSETQRNKGNFPGRFSGRQFSNSRSEMNVSTLELGDSALYLCASRTGGVDTQYFGPGTRLTVL.

This clonotype was picked up a small number of times. The chain joins TRBV12-3 or TRBV12-4 to TRBJ2-7, with D possibly TRBD1 on 5 matching bases. CDR3 length: 13 amino acids. V shed 5 bases and J shed 3 bases, with 11 bases lying between them. CDR3 DNA sequence: TGTGCCAGCAGTCCCCAGACAGACTACGAGCAGTACTTC. Translation gives CASSPQTDYEQYF.

This clonotype has more than one count but fewer than ten. The chain joins TRBV12-5 to TRBJ1-6; TRBD1 aligns across 7 bases. J lost 6 bases, V lost 2 bases, and 10 bases had no gene match. Germline CDR1 is LGHNT and CDR2 is FRNRAP. The CDR3 is 17 amino acids. CDR3 sequence: CASGLFVRDSPNSPLHF. Here the CDR3 DNA reads TGTGCTAGTGGTTTGTTTGTTAGGGACAGTCCTAATTCACCCCTCCACTTT.

The rearrangement uses TRBV5-1 and TRBJ1-1; 7 nucleotides match TRBD1. There are 15 residues in the CDR3. Trimming removed 4 bases from V and 5 bases from J; junction bases left unmatched: 11. The V gene's germline CDR1 is SGHRS and CDR2 YFSETQ. In nucleotides, the CDR3 is TGCGCCAGCAGCAGGGGACAGAGCGTTGGAACTGAAGCTTTCTTT. Translated, it gives CASSRGQSVGTEAFF.

The chain has TRBV7-8 and TRBJ2-7; 8 bases align to TRBD1. The CDR3 extends over 14 amino acids. V shed 2 bases and J 4 bases; nucleotides not matched to a gene: 4. Germline lookup yields CDR1 SGHVS and CDR2 FQNEAQ. The CDR3 nucleotides read TGTGCCAGCAGCTTACAGGGGGCTATGTACGAGCAGTACTTC. This gives the protein CASSLQGAMYEQYF. Using reference TRBV7-8 and TRBJ2-7 for the parts outside the CDR3, the full variable domain is GAGVSQSPRYKVAKRGQDVALRCDPISGHVSLFWYQQALGQGPEFLTYFQNEAQLDKSGLPSDRFFAERPEGSVSTLKIQRTQQEDSAVYLCASSLQGAMYEQYFGPGTRLTVT.

This rearrangement joins TRBV20-1 to TRBJ2-7; 10 nucleotides match TRBD2. The CDR3 extends over 12 amino acids. J was trimmed by 10 bases and V by 3 bases; bases with no gene match: 6. In germline, CDR1 is DFQATT, CDR2 SNEGSKA (reference sequence). The CDR3, as DNA: TGCAGTGCTAGTCGGGCTAGCGGGAGCCAGTACTTC. Residues: CSASRASGSQYF.

This clonotype was seen at least ten times. The chain links TRBV29-1 to TRBJ1-2; 7 nucleotides match TRBD1. Germline assignment: CDR1 SQVTM and CDR2 ANQGSEA. With V trimmed by 6 bases and J by 0 bases, 4 bases remained unmatched. There are 13 residues in the CDR3. CDR3 DNA sequence: TGCAGCGTAGGGACAGCGGCTAACTATGGCTACACCTTC. It encodes CSVGTAANYGYTF.

This clonotype was counted a few times. The chain combines TRBV11-2 with TRBJ2-1; 9 positions agree with TRBD2. The CDR3 spans 19 residues. Per germline, CDR1 SGHAT and CDR2 FQNNGV. V lost 5 bases to trimming and J lost 1 base; unmatched junction nucleotides: 15. The CDR3 here is CASSQGGLREGRSYNEQFF. The CDR3 DNA follows: TGTGCCAGCAGCCAGGGGGGATTGCGGGAGGGCCGATCCTACAATGAGCAGTTCTTC.

This clonotype has a handful of counts. This chain joins TRBV5-5 and TRBJ1-1; 9 positions agree with TRBD1. Germline V lookup: CDR1 SGHKS, CDR2 YYEKEE (reference sequence). Losses at the gene ends were 0 bases for V and 10 bases for J; bases not matched to a gene: 4. The CDR3 covers 13 residues. CDR3 region: CASSLGRQGGAFF. CDR3 DNA: TGTGCCAGCAGCTTGGGCAGACAGGGGGGAGCTTTCTTT.

The genes are TRBV10-3 and TRBJ1-2; TRBD1 is a possible D gene (5 bases). V lost 7 bases and J 5 bases, leaving 14 bases between the germline ends. There are 13 residues in the CDR3. Per the germline V gene, CDR1 is ENHRY and CDR2 is SYGVKD. In DNA form, the CDR3 reads TGTGCCATCACGCAGGGTGGAGGGTATGGCTACACCTTC. It translates to CAITQGGGYGYTF.

This chain uses TRBV7-9 with TRBJ2-7; perhaps TRBD2 as D (5 bases). The V gene's germline CDR1 is SEHNR and CDR2 FQNEAQ (reference sequence). V was trimmed by 5 bases and J by 3 bases, leaving 8 bases between them. The CDR3 extends over 12 amino acids. CDR3 nucleotides: TGTGCCAGCAGCACCGACTACTACGAGCAGTACTTC. Translating gives CASSTDYYEQYF.

In its sample, this clonotype was seen a few times. The chain couples TRBV20-1 to TRBJ1-4, with D tentatively TRBD1 (5 bases). The CDR3 totals 12 residues. The germline gives CDR1 DFQATT, CDR2 SNEGSKA (reference sequence). Trimming pared 2 bases from V and 8 bases from J, leaving 9 bases between. The DNA of the CDR3 is TGCAGTGCTAGACCAGGGAACGAAAAACTGTTTTTT. Amino acids: CSARPGNEKLFF.

In its sample, this clonotype was seen many times. The V and J genes are TRBV20-1 and TRBJ1-2, with D unresolved. Germline values: CDR1 DFQATT, CDR2 SNEGSKA (reference sequence). This CDR3 comprises 11 residues. The V and J ends lost 0 bases and 4 bases respectively, with 3 bases between them. DNA for the CDR3: TGCAGTGCTAGAGAATCCTATGGCTACACCTTC. Translating gives CSARESYGYTF.